A selection of T cell receptor beta chains follows, all from one sample in a study of breast tumors, draining lymph nodes, adjacent tissues. TCRdb reanalysed the multiplex PCR reads using MiXCR and keeps one entry per CDR3 protein. The data show fewer than 90,000 distinct CDR3 sequences, with approximately 31% seen just once and over 6.5% held by the top ten. The sequenced sample was axillary lymph node tissue. The source is a female donor with breast cancer. Some clones in this sample may be carry-over from other donors' samples. CDR3s include the opening cysteine and the closing phenylalanine or tryptophan. The order of the fields is D gene, clone size, J gene, V gene, CDR3 DNA, CDR3 protein. A D gene is named only where the DNA matches it firmly. Where a row states a size, it is once, few, many or the class of an expanded clone; other rows omit it.

d_call: TRBD2
clone_size: -
j_call: TRBJ2-7
v_call: TRBV10-1
cdr3_nt: TGCGCCAGCAGTGAGACGAACCGCCCGGGACTAGCGGGAGGGCCGTACGAGCAGTACTTC
cdr3_aa: CASSETNRPGLAGGPYEQYF

d_call: -
clone_size: -
j_call: TRBJ2-3
v_call: TRBV6-1
cdr3_nt: TGTGCCAGCAGTGAGGACAGCACAGATACGCAGTATTTT
cdr3_aa: CASSEDSTDTQYF

d_call: -
clone_size: many
j_call: TRBJ1-2
v_call: TRBV7-2
cdr3_nt: TGTGCCAGCAGCTTAGGGGGGGGGGGGCGCCTAGCCTATGGCTACACCTTC
cdr3_aa: CASSLGGGGRLAYGYTF

d_call: -
clone_size: many
j_call: TRBJ2-7
v_call: TRBV3-1
cdr3_nt: TGTGCCAGCAGCCCTAGTCGTTACGAGCAGTACTTC
cdr3_aa: CASSPSRYEQYF

d_call: -
clone_size: many
j_call: TRBJ2-1
v_call: TRBV5-8
cdr3_nt: TGTGCCAGCAGCTTGGCCGTGCTGTTGTTTACATACAATGAGCAGTTCTTC
cdr3_aa: CASSLAVLLFTYNEQFF

d_call: TRBD1
clone_size: many
j_call: TRBJ1-2
v_call: TRBV7-9
cdr3_nt: TGTGCCAGCAGCAGACGGGACAGCTCCCTAGGAGGCTACCCCTTC
cdr3_aa: CASSRRDSSLGGYPF

d_call: -
clone_size: many
j_call: TRBJ2-6
v_call: TRBV6-1
cdr3_nt: TGTGCCAGCAGTCTACAGGGTTCTGGGGCCAACGTCCTGACTTTC
cdr3_aa: CASSLQGSGANVLTF

d_call: -
clone_size: -
j_call: TRBJ1-1
v_call: TRBV6-2/TRBV6-3
cdr3_nt: TGTGCCAGCAGTTGGGGACAATTTGGGAGACCTGAAGCTTTCTTT
cdr3_aa: CASSWGQFGRPEAFF

d_call: TRBD1
clone_size: many
j_call: TRBJ1-5
v_call: TRBV6-6
cdr3_nt: TGTGCCAGCAGTCACCGGGGACAGGTTAATCAGCCCCAGCATTTT
cdr3_aa: CASSHRGQVNQPQHF

d_call: -
clone_size: many
j_call: TRBJ2-4
v_call: TRBV20-1
cdr3_nt: TGCAGTGCTAGAACAATTTCTATTCAGTCCTTC
cdr3_aa: CSARTISIQSF

d_call: -
clone_size: -
j_call: TRBJ2-5
v_call: TRBV30
cdr3_nt: TGTGCCTGGAGTGCTGGGGTTGGGACCCAGTACTTC
cdr3_aa: CAWSAGVGTQYF

d_call: -
clone_size: -
j_call: TRBJ1-1
v_call: TRBV6-2/TRBV6-3
cdr3_nt: TGTGCCAGCAGTAAGACACGGACGAACACTGAAGCTTTCTTT
cdr3_aa: CASSKTRTNTEAFF

d_call: TRBD1
clone_size: -
j_call: TRBJ1-1
v_call: TRBV12-3/TRBV12-4
cdr3_nt: TGTGCCAGCAGTTTCTCTGCAGGGGGCTTCTCTGAAGCTTTCTTT
cdr3_aa: CASSFSAGGFSEAFF

d_call: -
clone_size: many
j_call: TRBJ1-4
v_call: TRBV12-3/TRBV12-4
cdr3_nt: TGTGCCAGCAGCCTGAGTGTCAGAACTGAAAAACTGTTTTTT
cdr3_aa: CASSLSVRTEKLFF

d_call: -
clone_size: many
j_call: TRBJ2-1
v_call: TRBV29-1
cdr3_nt: TGCAGCGTTGACGTCGCCAGTTACAATGAGCAGTTCTTC
cdr3_aa: CSVDVASYNEQFF

d_call: -
clone_size: many
j_call: TRBJ2-3
v_call: TRBV7-2
cdr3_nt: TGTGCCAGCAGCTTACCGTCCAGCAGGGATACGCAGTATTTT
cdr3_aa: CASSLPSSRDTQYF

d_call: -
clone_size: many
j_call: TRBJ2-7
v_call: TRBV7-9
cdr3_nt: TGTGCCAGCAGCTTAGGCCCCGGGACATCCTACGAGCAGTACTTC
cdr3_aa: CASSLGPGTSYEQYF

d_call: -
clone_size: few
j_call: TRBJ2-7
v_call: TRBV12-3/TRBV12-4
cdr3_nt: TGTGCCAGCAGTCACGAAGAACGGTCCTACGAGCAGTACTTC
cdr3_aa: CASSHEERSYEQYF

d_call: TRBD2
clone_size: many
j_call: TRBJ2-3
v_call: TRBV12-3/TRBV12-4
cdr3_nt: TGTGCCAGCAGTTCTAGACAGGTCGGGCTAGCGGGAACTCCCCCCACAGATACGCAGTATTTT
cdr3_aa: CASSSRQVGLAGTPPTDTQYF

d_call: TRBD1
clone_size: many
j_call: TRBJ1-2
v_call: TRBV5-8
cdr3_nt: TGTGCCAGCAGTCGCCTCGACAGGGTCTACGGCTACACCTTC
cdr3_aa: CASSRLDRVYGYTF

d_call: TRBD1
clone_size: many
j_call: TRBJ2-2
v_call: TRBV19
cdr3_nt: TGTGCCAGTAGCCCCCTGGGACAGATCACCGGGGAGCTGTTTTTT
cdr3_aa: CASSPLGQITGELFF

d_call: TRBD1
clone_size: many
j_call: TRBJ2-7
v_call: TRBV30
cdr3_nt: TGTGCCTGGAGTAGGGACAGGGGATACGAGCAGTACTTC
cdr3_aa: CAWSRDRGYEQYF

d_call: TRBD2
clone_size: many
j_call: TRBJ2-1
v_call: TRBV11-3
cdr3_nt: TGTGCCAGCAGCTTTTCAGGGACTAGTACCTACAATGAGCAGTTCTTC
cdr3_aa: CASSFSGTSTYNEQFF

d_call: -
clone_size: many
j_call: TRBJ2-2
v_call: TRBV7-9
cdr3_nt: TGTGCCAGCAGGGGGGGCCCCGGGGAGCTGTTTTTT
cdr3_aa: CASRGGPGELFF

d_call: -
clone_size: -
j_call: TRBJ1-4
v_call: TRBV5-6
cdr3_nt: TGTGCCAGCAGCAAGACCACTGTGGTGCATGAAAAACTGTTCTTT
cdr3_aa: CASSKTTVVHEKLFF

d_call: -
clone_size: few
j_call: TRBJ1-1
v_call: TRBV6-5
cdr3_nt: TGTGCCAGCAGGCCATCTTGGGGGAACACTGAAGCTTTCTTT
cdr3_aa: CASRPSWGNTEAFF

d_call: TRBD1
clone_size: -
j_call: TRBJ1-2
v_call: TRBV7-2
cdr3_nt: TGTGCCAGCAGCCAGGGGGCTTGGTATGGCTACACCTTC
cdr3_aa: CASSQGAWYGYTF

d_call: -
clone_size: many
j_call: TRBJ1-3
v_call: TRBV4-3
cdr3_nt: TGCGCCAGCTCGCCCCGGGTTCTTGGAAACACCATATATTTT
cdr3_aa: CASSPRVLGNTIYF

d_call: TRBD2
clone_size: -
j_call: TRBJ2-5
v_call: TRBV9
cdr3_nt: TGTGCCAGCAGCGAGGGGACTAGCAGACAAGAGACCCAGTACTTC
cdr3_aa: CASSEGTSRQETQYF

d_call: -
clone_size: few
j_call: TRBJ2-1
v_call: TRBV5-1
cdr3_nt: TGCGCCAGCAGCTTGGGGGCGTGGAATGAGCAGTTCTTC
cdr3_aa: CASSLGAWNEQFF

d_call: -
clone_size: many
j_call: TRBJ2-3
v_call: TRBV24-1
cdr3_nt: TGTGCCACCAGTGATTTGCCAAGGATGGACGGCACAGATACGCAGTATTTT
cdr3_aa: CATSDLPRMDGTDTQYF

d_call: TRBD1
clone_size: many
j_call: TRBJ2-3
v_call: TRBV2
cdr3_nt: TGTGCCAGGAGGACAGGGGACGGCACAGATACGCAGTATTTT
cdr3_aa: CARRTGDGTDTQYF

d_call: TRBD2
clone_size: many
j_call: TRBJ2-7
v_call: TRBV6-6
cdr3_nt: TGTGCCAGCAGTTCAGGGGCGGGAGGAGAGCAGTACTTC
cdr3_aa: CASSSGAGGEQYF

d_call: -
clone_size: many
j_call: TRBJ2-2
v_call: TRBV13
cdr3_nt: TGTGCCAGCAGCTTGCCCGTCAACACCGGGGAGCTGTTTTTT
cdr3_aa: CASSLPVNTGELFF

d_call: -
clone_size: many
j_call: TRBJ2-3
v_call: TRBV27
cdr3_nt: TGTGCCAGCAGTTTGAGGCTCCCGACATATACGCAGTATTTT
cdr3_aa: CASSLRLPTYTQYF